A selection of T cell receptor beta chains follows, all from one sample in a study of blood T cell repertoires in COVID-19. Repertoires were generated with immunoSEQ multiplex PCR, while TCRdb's copy carries only in-frame clones and drops some. The sample has fewer than 500,000 clones; approximately 90% are singletons. Material for sequencing was PBMCs or T cells enriched from blood (not recorded which). These TCRs come from a man between 25 and 39 years old who had recovered from COVID-19. CDR3s include the opening cysteine and the closing phenylalanine or tryptophan.

TRBV9,CASSSQGLAGVDTQYF
TRBV7-2,CASSPLAGANNEQFF
TRBV20-1,CSASPGQFLGYTF
TRBV27,CASRIADTDTQYF
TRBV25-1,CASSEWRRNNEQFF
TRBV28,CASSPGGTLYNEQFF
TRBV7-3,CASSLGGKNTGELFF
TRBV9,CASSVGPGSSGNTIYF
TRBV9,CASSGGTAAKNIQYF
TRBV5-4,CASSWTAGNEQFF
TRBV1,CTSLPGQTPSTEAFF
TRBV27,CASSSLQFWDTEAFF
TRBV5-4,CASSRQMNTEAFF
TRBV7-2,CASSRTGGNQPQHF
TRBV11-2,CASSLGQSVQFF
TRBV25-1,CASSESRVEEKLFF
TRBV25-1,CASSASGTGGAGELFF
TRBV28,CASSLTDSNQPQHF
TRBV5-1,CASSLVGGISTDTQYF
TRBV5-6,CASSSLAGVDTQYF
TRBV9,CASSVEGAGSEKLFF
TRBV4-1,CASSRETGFSNQPQHF
TRBV29-1,CSAEQGAGETQYF
TRBV14,CATSGTYNEQFF
TRBV7-8,CASSFDRDRDAEAFF
TRBV10-3,CAISAGAYNEQFF
TRBV9,CASSVRLASETQYF
TRBV3-1/TRBV3-2,CASSQGGGRGYTF
TRBV24-1,CATSDFTQQGAIQETQYF
TRBV30,CAWIRSNTGELFF
TRBV11-2,CASSFGQGDIGFYGYTF
TRBV28,CASTRGHQPQHF
TRBV7-2,CASSFQGQGEGPQHF
TRBV19,CASSTGGYEQYF
TRBV24-1,CATSDPETGLTGELFF
TRBV2,CASLTRREAFF
TRBV4-2,CASSPAAAGGNGYTF
TRBV18,CASSPRRTDNTGELFF
TRBV29-1,CSAPVGPGEKLFF
TRBV9,CASSSGGDRVHEQYF
TRBV6-5,CASSYQTAGELFF
TRBV3-1/TRBV3-2,CASSPSAQLRAGELFF
TRBV30,CAWSVLVTGELFF
TRBV2,CASSTGIVYEQYF
TRBV10-3,CAISEEAGGGYEQYF
TRBV18,CASSPPSSPVYNEQFF
TRBV5-1,CASSLAGGLSYNEQFF
TRBV7-9,CASRRKGDETQYF
TRBV7-8,CASSFGGLSYNEQFF
TRBV2,CASSEPQGATDTQYF
TRBV19,CATAGRAGTEAFF
TRBV7-9,CASSWDSQNTEAFF
TRBV5-8,CASSLGGLAGANYNEQFF